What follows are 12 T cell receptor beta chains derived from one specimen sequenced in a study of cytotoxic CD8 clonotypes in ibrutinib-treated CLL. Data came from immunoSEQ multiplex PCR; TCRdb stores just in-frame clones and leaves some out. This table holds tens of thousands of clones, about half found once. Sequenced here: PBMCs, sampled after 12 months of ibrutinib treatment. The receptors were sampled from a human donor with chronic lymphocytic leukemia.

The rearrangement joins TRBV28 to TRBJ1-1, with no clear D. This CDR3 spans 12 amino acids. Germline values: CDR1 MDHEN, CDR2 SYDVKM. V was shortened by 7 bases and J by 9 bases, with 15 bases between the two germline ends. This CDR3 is CASNNRWQKAFF. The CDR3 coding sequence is TGTGCCAGCAACAACCGGTGGCAGAAAGCTTTCTTT.

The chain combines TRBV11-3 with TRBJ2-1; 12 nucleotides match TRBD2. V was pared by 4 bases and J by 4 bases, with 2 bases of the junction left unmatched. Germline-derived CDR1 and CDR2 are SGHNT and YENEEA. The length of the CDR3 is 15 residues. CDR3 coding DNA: TGTGCCAGCAGCTCCGGGACTAGCGGGTACAATGAGCAGTTCTTC. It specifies CASSSGTSGYNEQFF.

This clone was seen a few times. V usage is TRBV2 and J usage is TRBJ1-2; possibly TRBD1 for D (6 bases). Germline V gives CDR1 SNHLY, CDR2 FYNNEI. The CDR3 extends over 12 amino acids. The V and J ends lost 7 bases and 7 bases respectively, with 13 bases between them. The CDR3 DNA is TGTGCCAGCAACAGGGAGCAGGGTGGCTACACCTTC. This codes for CASNREQGGYTF.

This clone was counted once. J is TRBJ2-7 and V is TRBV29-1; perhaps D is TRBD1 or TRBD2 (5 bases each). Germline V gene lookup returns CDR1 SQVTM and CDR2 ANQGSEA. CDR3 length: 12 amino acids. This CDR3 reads CSARGLADEQYF. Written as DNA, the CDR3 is TGCAGTGCTAGGGGTCTAGCCGACGAGCAGTACTTC.

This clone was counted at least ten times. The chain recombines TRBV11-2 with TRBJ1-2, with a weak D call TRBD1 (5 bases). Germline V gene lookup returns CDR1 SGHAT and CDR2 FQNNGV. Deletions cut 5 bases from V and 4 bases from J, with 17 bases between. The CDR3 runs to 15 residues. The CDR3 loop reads CASSREPGRSYGYTF. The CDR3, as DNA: TGTGCCAGCAGCCGAGAACCGGGACGGTCCTATGGCTACACCTTC.

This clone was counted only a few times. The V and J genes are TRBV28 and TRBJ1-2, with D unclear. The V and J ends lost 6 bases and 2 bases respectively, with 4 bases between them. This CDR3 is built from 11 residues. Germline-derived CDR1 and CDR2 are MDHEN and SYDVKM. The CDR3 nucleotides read TGTGCCAGCAGGGACAACTATGGCTACACCTTC. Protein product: CASRDNYGYTF.

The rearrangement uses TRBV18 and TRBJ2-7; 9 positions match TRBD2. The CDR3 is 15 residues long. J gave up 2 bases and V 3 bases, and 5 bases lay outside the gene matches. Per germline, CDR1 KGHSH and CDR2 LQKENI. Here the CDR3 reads CASSPVAGATYEQYF. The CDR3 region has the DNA TGTGCCAGCTCACCCGTAGCGGGAGCAACCTACGAGCAGTACTTC.

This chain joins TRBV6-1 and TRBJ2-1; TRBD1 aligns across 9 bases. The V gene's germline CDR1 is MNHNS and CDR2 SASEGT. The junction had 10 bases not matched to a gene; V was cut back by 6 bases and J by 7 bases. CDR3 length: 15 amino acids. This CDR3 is CASRVTGTGHNEQFF. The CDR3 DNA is TGTGCCAGCAGGGTAACCGGGACAGGGCATAATGAGCAGTTCTTC.

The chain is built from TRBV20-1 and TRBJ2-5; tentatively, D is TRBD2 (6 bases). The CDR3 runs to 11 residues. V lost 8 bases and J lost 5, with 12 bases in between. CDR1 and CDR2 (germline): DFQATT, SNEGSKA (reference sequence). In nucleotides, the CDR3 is TGCAGTCAGACCCGGGGGGAGACCCAGTACTTC. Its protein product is CSQTRGETQYF.

The CDR3 region is CASRIGAGVTMGTQYF. The CDR3 DNA sequence: TGTGCCAGCAGGATAGGGGCCGGCGTCACCATGGGGACCCAGTACTTC. V gene TRBV27 combines with J gene TRBJ2-5; a possible D gene is TRBD1 (5 bases). The CDR3 runs to 16 residues. In germline, CDR1 is MNHEY, CDR2 SMNVEV (reference sequence). With 6 bases removed from V and 7 bases from J, the gap between germline ends came to 24 bases.

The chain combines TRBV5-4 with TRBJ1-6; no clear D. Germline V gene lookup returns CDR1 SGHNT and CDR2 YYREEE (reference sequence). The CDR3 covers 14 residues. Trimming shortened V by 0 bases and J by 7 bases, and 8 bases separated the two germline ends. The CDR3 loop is CASSLESRNSPLHF. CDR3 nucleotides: TGTGCCAGCAGCTTGGAGTCGCGGAATTCACCCCTCCACTTT.

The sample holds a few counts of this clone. CDR3 in DNA: TGTGCCAGCAGCGGGACAGTGTCCTACGAGCAGTACTTC. Translated: CASSGTVSYEQYF. This chain links TRBV28 with TRBJ2-7; TRBD1 matches 7 bases. With V trimmed by 6 bases and J by 1 base, 3 bases remained unmatched. There are 13 residues in the CDR3. Germline V gene lookup returns CDR1 MDHEN and CDR2 SYDVKM. Together with reference TRBV28 and TRBJ2-7, the CDR3 gives the full variable domain: DVKVTQSSRYLVKRTGEKVFLECVQDMDHENMFWYRQDPGLGLRLIYFSYDVKMKEKGDIPEGYSVSREKKERFSLILESASTNQTSMYLCASSGTVSYEQYFGPGTRLTVT.